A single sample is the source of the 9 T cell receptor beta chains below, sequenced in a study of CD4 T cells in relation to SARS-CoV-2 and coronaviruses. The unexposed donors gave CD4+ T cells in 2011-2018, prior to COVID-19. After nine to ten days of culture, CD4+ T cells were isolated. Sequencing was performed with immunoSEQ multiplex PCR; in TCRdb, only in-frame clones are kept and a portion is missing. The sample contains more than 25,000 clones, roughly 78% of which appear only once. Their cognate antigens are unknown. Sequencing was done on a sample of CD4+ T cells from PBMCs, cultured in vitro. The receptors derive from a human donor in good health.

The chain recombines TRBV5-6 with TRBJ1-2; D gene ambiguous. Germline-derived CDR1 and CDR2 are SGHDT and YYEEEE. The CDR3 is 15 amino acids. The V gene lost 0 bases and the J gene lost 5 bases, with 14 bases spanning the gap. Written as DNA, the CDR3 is TGTGCCAGCAGCTTGGGCCAGACCCCTCGGTATGGCTACACCTTC. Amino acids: CASSLGQTPRYGYTF.

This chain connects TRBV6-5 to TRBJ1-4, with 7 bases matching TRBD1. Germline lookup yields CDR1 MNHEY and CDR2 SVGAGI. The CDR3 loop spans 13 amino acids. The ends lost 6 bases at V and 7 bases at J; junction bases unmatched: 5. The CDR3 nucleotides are TGTGCCAGCAGAGGGCAGGGGGGTGAAAAACTGTTTTTT. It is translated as CASRGQGGEKLFF.

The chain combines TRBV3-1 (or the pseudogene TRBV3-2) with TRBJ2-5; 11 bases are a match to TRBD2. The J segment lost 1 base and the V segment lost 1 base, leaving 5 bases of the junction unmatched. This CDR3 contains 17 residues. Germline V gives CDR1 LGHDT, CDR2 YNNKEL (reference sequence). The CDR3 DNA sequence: TGTGCCAGCAGCCAAGGGGTTAGCGGGGGGGTCCAAGAGACCCAGTACTTC. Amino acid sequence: CASSQGVSGGVQETQYF.

This chain's CDR3 is CASRNRGVTDTQYF. The CDR3 nucleotides read TGTGCCAGCAGGAACAGGGGGGTCACAGATACGCAGTATTTT. The chain uses TRBV7-2 and TRBJ2-3, with TRBD1 identical over 8 bases. There are 14 residues in the CDR3. In germline, CDR1 is SGHTA, CDR2 FQGNSA. With V trimmed by 6 bases and J by 2 bases, 4 bases remained unmatched.

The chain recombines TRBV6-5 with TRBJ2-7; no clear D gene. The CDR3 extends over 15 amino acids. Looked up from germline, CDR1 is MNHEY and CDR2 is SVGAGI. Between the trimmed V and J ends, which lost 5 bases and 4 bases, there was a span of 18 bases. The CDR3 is CASSTEWQVGYEQYF. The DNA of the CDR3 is TGTGCCAGCAGTACGGAGTGGCAGGTGGGTTACGAGCAGTACTTC.

This CDR3 reads CASSFRSSYNSPLHF. DNA of the CDR3: TGTGCCAGCAGTTTTCGGAGCTCCTATAATTCACCCCTCCACTTT. The genes are TRBV27 and TRBJ1-6; D is undetermined. Germline CDR1 and CDR2: MNHEY and SMNVEV (reference sequence). The CDR3 extends over 15 amino acids. Trimming pared 3 bases from V and 0 bases from J, leaving 6 bases between.

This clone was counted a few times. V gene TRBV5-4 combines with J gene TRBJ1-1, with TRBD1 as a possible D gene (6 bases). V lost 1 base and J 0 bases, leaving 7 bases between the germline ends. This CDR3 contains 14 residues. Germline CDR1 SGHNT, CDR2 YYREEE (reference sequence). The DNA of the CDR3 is TGTGCCAGCAGCTTGCAGGGGATGAACACTGAAGCTTTCTTT. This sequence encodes CASSLQGMNTEAFF.

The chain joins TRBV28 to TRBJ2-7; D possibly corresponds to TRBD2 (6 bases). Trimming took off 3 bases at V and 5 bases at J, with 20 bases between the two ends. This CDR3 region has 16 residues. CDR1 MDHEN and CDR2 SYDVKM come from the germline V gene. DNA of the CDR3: TGTGCCAGCAGTTTCGTGGATTGGGACTGGGGTGACGAGCAGTACTTC. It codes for CASSFVDWDWGDEQYF. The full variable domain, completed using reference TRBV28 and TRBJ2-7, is DVKVTQSSRYLVKRTGEKVFLECVQDMDHENMFWYRQDPGLGLRLIYFSYDVKMKEKGDIPEGYSVSREKKERFSLILESASTNQTSMYLCASSFVDWDWGDEQYFGPGTRLTVT.

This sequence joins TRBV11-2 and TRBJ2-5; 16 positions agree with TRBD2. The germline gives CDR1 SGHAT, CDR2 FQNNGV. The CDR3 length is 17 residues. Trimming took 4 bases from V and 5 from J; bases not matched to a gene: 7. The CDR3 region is CASSSGTSGRAGETQYF. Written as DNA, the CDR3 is TGTGCCAGCAGCTCGGGGACTAGCGGGAGGGCCGGGGAGACCCAGTACTTC.